A single sample gave rise to the 25 T cell receptor beta chains below, sequenced in a study of radiation and T cells in renal cell carcinoma. Documented time point: baseline pretreatment blood. Treatment reported: 15 Gy SBRT to primary tumor, nephrectomy 4 weeks later. Repertoires were generated with immunoSEQ multiplex PCR, while TCRdb's copy carries only in-frame clones and drops some. The sample shows 45,000 to 65,000 clones, roughly three quarters of them seen only once. Sequencing was performed on blood, taken from a patient whose treatment included radiotherapy and nephrectomy. Receptor source: a man aged 55 to 70 with renal cell carcinoma.

V and J are TRBV6-1 and TRBJ2-6, with 7 bases that match TRBD1. Per germline, CDR1 MNHNS and CDR2 SASEGT. V was clipped by 6 bases and J by 0 bases; unmatched bases: 2. This CDR3 is built from 15 residues. CDR3 sequence reads: CASRRDSSGANVLTF. In DNA form, the CDR3 reads TGTGCCAGCAGAAGGGACAGCTCTGGGGCCAACGTCCTGACTTTC.

The chain uses TRBV6-1 and TRBJ2-6, with no clear D. V was trimmed by 5 bases and J by 2 bases, leaving 10 bases between them. The CDR3 loop spans 15 amino acids. Germline V gene data show CDR1 as MNHNS and CDR2 as SASEGT. The CDR3 region has the DNA TGTGCCAGCAGTACTCACGCCACTGGGGCCAACGTCCTGACTTTC. Its translation: CASSTHATGANVLTF.

This clone has only a few counts. The chain joins TRBV19 to TRBJ1-2, with 8 bases aligning to TRBD1. V dropped 4 bases and J dropped 7; count of bases not matched to a gene: 8. The CDR3 is 14 amino acids. Germline V gives CDR1 LNHDA, CDR2 SQIVND (reference sequence). The CDR3 bases are TGTGCCAGTAGTAACTGGGCAGGGGGCAGTGGCTACACCTTC. It codes for CASSNWAGGSGYTF.

The chain couples TRBV28 to TRBJ1-1; D is perhaps TRBD1 (5 bases). CDR1 is MDHEN, CDR2 SYDVKM, per germline. The V gene lost 7 bases and the J gene lost 7 bases, with 10 bases spanning the gap. CDR3 length: 11 amino acids. The CDR3 DNA reads TGTGCCAGCAAGACGGACATTGAAGCTTTCTTT. Encoded protein: CASKTDIEAFF.

The rearrangement uses TRBV30 and TRBJ2-1; D is unresolved. CDR1 is GTSNPN, CDR2 SVGIG, per germline (reference sequence). CDR3 size: 11 residues. Trimming pared 1 base from V and 12 bases from J, leaving 10 bases between. As DNA, the CDR3 is TGTGCCTGGAGTGACTTGGAAGTGCAGTTCTTC. Protein product: CAWSDLEVQFF.

This chain joins TRBV7-9 and TRBJ2-5, with D unclear. The CDR3 length is 16 residues. The germline gives CDR1 SEHNR, CDR2 FQNEAQ (reference sequence). V gave up 1 base and J gave up 2 bases, with 14 bases separating them. DNA for the CDR3: TGTGCCAGCAGCTTAGTTTGGTCGGCAGATCAAGAGACCCAGTACTTC. Translation: CASSLVWSADQETQYF.

The chain recombines TRBV7-9 with TRBJ1-5; no clear D gene. Germline lookup yields CDR1 SEHNR and CDR2 FQNEAQ (reference sequence). Trimming pared 1 base from V and 9 bases from J, leaving 13 bases between. The CDR3 is made up of 14 amino acids. The CDR3 nucleotides read TGTGCCAGCAGCTTAGGGTCGGGAGTATGGCCCCAGCATTTT. The encoded protein is CASSLGSGVWPQHF.

The chain uses TRBV7-2 and TRBJ2-1; 9 nucleotides match TRBD2. The CDR3 sequence is 16 residues long. The germline V gene encodes CDR1 SGHTA and CDR2 FQGNSA. V gave up 5 bases and J gave up 6 bases; unmatched junction bases: 11. CDR3 protein: CASSQNSGGLPNEQFF. CDR3 DNA sequence: TGTGCCAGCAGCCAAAATAGCGGGGGACTACCCAATGAGCAGTTCTTC.

J is TRBJ2-1 and V is TRBV4-2, with unresolved D. The CDR3 totals 15 residues. CDR1 is LGHNA, CDR2 YNFKEQ, per germline. The ends were cut back, 3 bases at V and 1 base at J, with 10 bases in the middle. CDR3 DNA sequence: TGTGCCAGCAGCCAGGAAGGATATTCCTACAATGAGCAGTTCTTC. As protein: CASSQEGYSYNEQFF.

This chain connects TRBV14 to TRBJ2-1; perhaps TRBD2 as D (5 bases). CDR3 size: 13 residues. Germline values: CDR1 SGHDN, CDR2 FVKESK. The V end lost 1 base, the J end lost 4 bases, and 5 bases lay between the germline ends. The CDR3 loop is CASSQGTYNEQFF. The CDR3 coding sequence is TGTGCCAGCAGCCAAGGGACTTACAATGAGCAGTTCTTC.

V usage is TRBV7-9 and J usage is TRBJ1-3; a possible D gene is TRBD1 (6 bases). CDR3 length: 13 amino acids. V dropped 3 bases and J dropped 10 bases, with 13 bases sitting between them. CDR1 is SEHNR and CDR2 is FQNEAQ in the germline V gene (reference sequence). The CDR3 is CASSLDSGPTIYF. The CDR3 region has the DNA TGTGCCAGCAGCTTGGACAGCGGTCCGACCATATATTTT.

The chain couples TRBV4-1 to TRBJ2-3, with D possibly matching TRBD1 (6 bases). This CDR3 contains 17 residues. From germline, CDR1 is MGHRA and CDR2 YSYEKL. Trimming removed 0 bases from V and 2 bases from J, with 15 bases in between. The CDR3, as DNA: TGCGCCAGCAGCCAAGAATTCAGTGGGGACAACACAGATACGCAGTATTTT. This gives the protein CASSQEFSGDNTDTQYF.

The V and J genes are TRBV11-2 and TRBJ2-5, with D maybe TRBD2 (6 bases). This CDR3 region has 15 residues. V gave up 5 bases and J gave up 3 bases, with 16 bases separating them. Germline CDR1 reads SGHAT; CDR2 reads FQNNGV. Here the CDR3 reads CASSPGGEMEETQYF. CDR3 in DNA: TGTGCCAGCAGCCCCGGGGGAGAGATGGAAGAGACCCAGTACTTC.

A remark on this clone: Other DNA sequences of this sample code for an identical CDR3. The gene calls are TRBV10-3 and TRBJ2-7; 12 bases align to TRBD2. V shed 10 bases, J shed 4 bases, and the junction held 17 bases outside the gene matches. CDR1 ENHRY and CDR2 SYGVKD come from the germline V gene. CDR3 size: 17 residues. The CDR3 loop is CATYSGNLGTSGYEQYV. The DNA for the CDR3 is TGTGCCACTTACTCAGGGAATCTGGGGACTAGCGGGTACGAGCAGTACGTC.

The CDR3 reads CASSPRQGATTEAFF. CDR3 sequence (DNA): TGTGCCAGCTCACCCAGACAGGGGGCGACCACTGAAGCTTTCTTT. The gene calls are TRBV18 and TRBJ1-1, with TRBD1 matching 10 bases. The CDR3 length is 15 residues. The V gene end was trimmed by 3 bases and the J gene end by 4 bases; junction bases not matched to a gene: 5. Germline V gene lookup returns CDR1 KGHSH and CDR2 LQKENI.

The chain joins TRBV5-1 to TRBJ1-4, with a weak D call TRBD1 (5 bases). V dropped 3 bases and J dropped 0 bases, with 9 bases sitting between them. The CDR3 consists of 15 residues. The germline gives CDR1 SGHRS, CDR2 YFSETQ. The CDR3 spells CASSSRDSTNEKLFF. DNA of the CDR3: TGCGCCAGCAGCTCCCGGGACTCAACTAATGAAAAACTGTTTTTT.

The V call is TRBV30, the J call TRBJ2-7; D is ambiguous. V dropped 0 bases and J dropped 0 bases, with 9 bases sitting between them. Germline CDR1 reads GTSNPN; CDR2 reads SVGIG (reference sequence). CDR3 length equals 14 residues. Here the CDR3 DNA reads TGTGCCTGGAGTGTACCCAGCAACTCCTACGAGCAGTACTTC. Translated, it gives CAWSVPSNSYEQYF.

Regarding this clone: A much larger clone is a single base away; this may be a read error. This chain connects TRBV5-1 to TRBJ2-3; 8 positions agree with TRBD2. There are 16 residues in the CDR3. Germline values: CDR1 SGHRS, CDR2 YFSETQ. J lost 4 bases, V lost 3 bases, and 10 bases had no gene match. This chain's CDR3 is CASSWGVGGGSDTQYF. CDR3 DNA sequence: TGCGCCAGCAGCTGGGGCGTGGGCGGGGGGTCAGATACGCAGTATTTT.

The V call is TRBV5-1, the J call TRBJ1-1; the D is unclear. The CDR3 loop spans 12 amino acids. The V gene's germline CDR1 is SGHRS and CDR2 YFSETQ. Trimming took 2 bases from V and 8 from J, leaving 10 bases between them. CDR3 residues: CASSFGTEEAFF. The CDR3 DNA is TGCGCCAGCAGCTTTGGCACAGAGGAAGCTTTCTTT.

The rearrangement joins TRBV18 to TRBJ1-6, with D unclear. This CDR3 comprises 16 residues. Looked up from germline, CDR1 is KGHSH and CDR2 is LQKENI. V dropped 2 bases and J dropped 8 bases, with 16 bases sitting between them. The CDR3 region has the DNA TGTGCCAGCTCACCATCAATTTCCGCCCCAGATTCACCCCTCCACTTT. Translation: CASSPSISAPDSPLHF.

For the CDR3, the DNA is TGTGCCAGCAGCGCAGGGGGTGTAAGCAATCAGCCCCAGCATTTT. The encoded protein is CASSAGGVSNQPQHF. The chain recombines TRBV9 with TRBJ1-5, with 7 positions matching TRBD1. The CDR3 totals 15 residues. V lost 3 bases, J lost 1 base, and 4 bases stayed unmatched. Germline values: CDR1 SGDLS, CDR2 YYNGEE.

The chain uses TRBV11-2 and TRBJ2-1; TRBD1 matches at 8 bases. The CDR3 length is 14 residues. Germline loops: CDR1 SGHAT, CDR2 FQNNGV. V trimming: 3 bases; J trimming: 8 bases; junction bases outside the gene matches: 6. CDR3 bases: TGTGCCAGCAGCTTGGACAGGGTAAGCGATGAGCAGTTCTTC. Translation: CASSLDRVSDEQFF.

The CDR3 DNA reads TGTGCCAGCAGACCACAGGGAGACGGAGGTAATGAGCAGTTCTTC. This codes for CASRPQGDGGNEQFF. The gene calls are TRBV6-1 and TRBJ2-1; TRBD1 is a possible D gene (6 bases). CDR1 and CDR2 (germline): MNHNS, SASEGT. With 6 bases removed from V and 7 bases from J, the gap between germline ends came to 19 bases. The CDR3 totals 15 residues.

The chain uses TRBV20-1 and TRBJ2-3; D unclear. V was pared by 3 bases and J by 6 bases, with 4 bases between. The germline CDR1 and CDR2 sequences are DFQATT and SNEGSKA (reference sequence). CDR3 length: 10 amino acids. CDR3 amino acids: CSASHDTQYF. In DNA form, the CDR3 reads TGCAGTGCTAGCCACGATACGCAGTATTTT.

V gene TRBV5-1 combines with J gene TRBJ2-1, with TRBD2 matching 7 bases. V shed 3 bases, J shed 0 bases, and the junction held 15 bases outside the gene matches. This CDR3 has 19 residues. Germline V gene sequence: CDR1 SGHRS, CDR2 YFSETQ. CDR3 DNA: TGCGCCAGCAGCTCGACCGGGACTATAGCCCCAAGCTCCTACAATGAGCAGTTCTTC. Its translation: CASSSTGTIAPSSYNEQFF.